These 29 T cell receptor beta chains were all obtained from the same sample, sequenced in a study of shared T cell receptors in the human thymus. Profiled with immunoSEQ multiplex PCR; TCRdb holds only in-frame clones, not every one. The sample yields 650,000 to 950,000 clones, approximately 83% seen once. The sample was also reused in another study, on human thymus T cells.

Sequencing input: thymocytes. These receptors all come from a girl less than two years old with a congenital heart defect.

This chain uses TRBV27 with TRBJ1-2, with 8 nucleotides matching TRBD1. J gave up 4 bases and V 2 bases, and 6 bases lay outside the gene matches. CDR3 length: 15 residues. Germline CDR1 reads MNHEY; CDR2 reads SMNVEV (reference sequence). As DNA, the CDR3 is TGTGCCAGCAGTTTAAAGGTGCAGGGGGCCTATGGCTACACCTTC. Amino acid sequence: CASSLKVQGAYGYTF.

The chain employs TRBV7-2 and TRBJ1-1; 8 nucleotides match TRBD1. CDR3 length equals 16 residues. Germline lookup yields CDR1 SGHTA and CDR2 FQGNSA. Trimming took 2 bases from V and 6 from J; bases not matched to a gene: 11. DNA for the CDR3: TGTGCCAGCAGCTTACGGCAGGGGGCGCGGTACCCTGAAGCTTTCTTT. Translated, it gives CASSLRQGARYPEAFF. Complete variable domain (other parts from reference TRBV7-2 and TRBJ1-1): GAGVSQSPSNKVTEKGKDVELRCDPISGHTALYWYRQSLGQGLEFLIYFQGNSAPDKSGLPSDRFSAERTGGSVSTLTIQRTQQEDSAVYLCASSLRQGARYPEAFFGQGTRLTVV.

The rearrangement links TRBV5-6 to TRBJ2-7; 8 bases map to TRBD1. The germline CDR1 and CDR2 sequences are SGHDT and YYEEEE. V was pared by 3 bases and J by 4 bases, with 12 bases of the junction left unmatched. The CDR3 extends over 16 amino acids. CDR3: CASSSYRGTLGYEQYF. CDR3 coding DNA: TGTGCCAGCAGCTCCTACAGGGGGACTCTAGGGTACGAGCAGTACTTC.

The chain carries TRBV5-1 and TRBJ2-7; D may be TRBD1 (5 bases). The ends were cut back, 3 bases at V and 2 bases at J, with 15 bases in the middle. The CDR3 sequence is 15 residues long. Germline assignment: CDR1 SGHRS and CDR2 YFSETQ. CDR3 protein: CASSYAGSRTYEQYF. The CDR3 region has the DNA TGCGCCAGCAGCTATGCAGGGTCTAGGACCTACGAGCAGTACTTC.

The V and J genes are TRBV4-3 and TRBJ2-1, with TRBD1 matching 9 bases. CDR3 length: 16 residues. V gave up 4 bases and J gave up 5 bases; unmatched junction bases: 9. Per germline, CDR1 LGHNA and CDR2 YSLEER. CDR3 sequence (DNA): TGCGCCAGCAGCCCTTCACCGGGACAGGGCCACAATGAGCAGTTCTTC. This translates into CASSPSPGQGHNEQFF.

The V call is TRBV5-1, the J call TRBJ2-7; D is ambiguous. V was shortened by 0 bases and J by 7 bases, with 20 bases between the two germline ends. Germline V lookup: CDR1 SGHRS, CDR2 YFSETQ. The CDR3 covers 16 residues. The CDR3 here is CASSLGLDSLIWEQYF. Here the CDR3 DNA reads TGCGCCAGCAGCTTGGGGCTAGACTCACTGATATGGGAGCAGTACTTC.

CDR3 sequence reads: CASSEVGPPDTQYF. The CDR3 nucleotides read TGTGCCAGCAGTGAAGTGGGGCCGCCAGATACGCAGTATTTT. The J gene is TRBJ2-3, the V gene TRBV6-1, with D maybe TRBD1 (5 bases). V lost 1 base and J 4 bases, leaving 9 bases between the germline ends. This CDR3 has 14 residues. The germline gives CDR1 MNHNS, CDR2 SASEGT.

The V call is TRBV29-1, the J call TRBJ1-2; D is ambiguous. Germline lookup yields CDR1 SQVTM and CDR2 ANQGSEA. V lost 2 bases, J lost 3 bases, and 7 bases lay in between. The CDR3 runs 12 residues. In DNA form, the CDR3 reads TGCAGCGTTGAACAGCGGGACTATGGCTACACCTTC. Protein sequence: CSVEQRDYGYTF.

This clone was recorded a few times. The J gene is TRBJ1-1, the V gene TRBV19, with D maybe TRBD1 (6 bases). The CDR3 extends over 14 amino acids. V was shortened by 7 bases and J by 6 bases, with 18 bases between the two germline ends. Per germline, CDR1 LNHDA and CDR2 SQIVND (reference sequence). The CDR3 region is CASTVVDSRPEAFF. CDR3 sequence (DNA): TGTGCCAGTACCGTGGTGGACAGTCGCCCTGAAGCTTTCTTT.

The chain has TRBV2 and TRBJ2-5, with TRBD1 matching 9 bases. This CDR3 is 13 amino acids long. Per germline, CDR1 SNHLY and CDR2 FYNNEI. J was trimmed by 5 bases and V by 9 bases; bases with no gene match: 7. The CDR3 protein is CARHRDRAETQYF. For the CDR3, the DNA is TGTGCCAGGCACCGGGACAGGGCCGAGACCCAGTACTTC.

The chain carries TRBV6-1 and TRBJ1-6; TRBD1 matches at 8 bases. Trimming cost V 2 bases and J 6 bases; bases outside gene matches: 6. CDR1 MNHNS and CDR2 SASEGT come from the germline V gene. The CDR3 length is 16 residues. The CDR3 spells CASSESRTGPNSPLHF. In DNA, the CDR3 is TGTGCCAGCAGTGAATCACGGACAGGGCCTAATTCACCCCTCCACTTT.

The genes are TRBV28 and TRBJ1-6; a possible D gene is TRBD1 (6 bases). V was pared by 6 bases and J by 10 bases, with 19 bases between. The CDR3 consists of 15 residues. Per germline, CDR1 MDHEN and CDR2 SYDVKM. This CDR3 is CASRRGASGGSPLHF. The CDR3 DNA reads as TGTGCCAGCAGGCGGGGGGCCTCCGGCGGGTCACCCCTCCACTTT.

V and J are TRBV27 and TRBJ1-1; weak D call: TRBD1 (6 bases). Germline lookup yields CDR1 MNHEY and CDR2 SMNVEV (reference sequence). Trimming took 4 bases from V and 0 from J, leaving 18 bases between them. The CDR3 has 17 residues. CDR3 bases: TGTGCCAGCAGTTGGACCAACAGGGTAGCCCTGAACACTGAAGCTTTCTTT. It encodes CASSWTNRVALNTEAFF.

This chain links TRBV5-1 with TRBJ2-5, with 9 bases matching TRBD1. V dropped 2 bases and J dropped 2; count of bases not matched to a gene: 4. The CDR3 is 15 amino acids. CDR1 SGHRS and CDR2 YFSETQ come from the germline V gene. For the CDR3, the DNA is TGCGCCAGCAGCTTTAGGGACAGGGATCAAGAGACCCAGTACTTC. Translation gives CASSFRDRDQETQYF.

There are a few counts of this clone. The chain combines TRBV14 with TRBJ2-7; weak D call: TRBD1 (6 bases). CDR1 SGHDN and CDR2 FVKESK come from the germline V gene. The CDR3 runs to 15 residues. The V gene lost 4 bases and the J gene lost 6 bases, with 19 bases spanning the gap. The DNA of the CDR3 is TGTGCCAGCAGCCCCCAGACAACCAGGGGTGGCGAGCAGTACTTC. It yields the protein CASSPQTTRGGEQYF. Supplemented by reference TRBV14 and TRBJ2-7, the full variable domain reads EAGVTQFPSHSVIEKGQTVTLRCDPISGHDNLYWYRRVMGKEIKFLLHFVKESKQDESGMPNNRFLAERTGGTYSTLKVQPAELEDSGVYFCASSPQTTRGGEQYFGPGTRLTVT.

The rearrangement uses TRBV4-3 and TRBJ2-3, with TRBD1 matching over 9 bases. The CDR3 sequence is 17 residues long. The germline V gene has CDR1 LGHNA and CDR2 YSLEER. With 5 bases clipped from V and 5 bases from J, the junction kept 14 bases outside the gene matches. This CDR3 reads CASSEIKGQGIRDTQYF. The CDR3 DNA reads as TGCGCCAGCAGCGAGATAAAAGGACAGGGGATTAGAGATACGCAGTATTTT.

The chain uses TRBV28 and TRBJ1-2; 7 bases fit TRBD1. With V trimmed by 7 bases and J by 2 bases, 10 bases remained unmatched. The CDR3 sequence is 15 residues long. CDR1 and CDR2 from the germline V gene are MDHEN and SYDVKM. Here the CDR3 DNA reads TGTGCCAGCACCGATCTTGGACAGGAGAACTATGGCTACACCTTC. It encodes CASTDLGQENYGYTF.

This clone was seen just once. The chain employs TRBV28 and TRBJ2-4, with D uncertain. The CDR3 contains 14 residues. Trimming left V 3 bases short and J 0 bases short, with 6 bases between. The germline V gene encodes CDR1 MDHEN and CDR2 SYDVKM. The CDR3 nucleotides are TGTGCCAGCAGTTTCGACTCAGCCAAAAACATTCAGTACTTC. Residues: CASSFDSAKNIQYF.

This clone was counted a single time. DNA of the CDR3: TGTGCCAGCAGCACAAGACCCGGGACAGGGAATTTCAACGAGCAGTACTTC. Translation gives CASSTRPGTGNFNEQYF. This chain joins TRBV11-2 and TRBJ2-7, with 9 bases identical to TRBD1. This CDR3 is built from 17 residues. Germline V gene data show CDR1 as SGHAT and CDR2 as FQNNGV. The ends lost 5 bases at V and 5 bases at J; junction bases unmatched: 16.

This chain links TRBV5-1 with TRBJ1-3; tentatively, D is TRBD1 (6 bases). CDR3 length: 15 residues. Trimming pared 0 bases from V and 3 bases from J, leaving 10 bases between. CDR1 and CDR2 from the germline V gene are SGHRS and YFSETQ. The CDR3 spells CASSLGGTIGNTIYF. CDR3 DNA: TGCGCCAGCAGCTTGGGGGGGACAATTGGAAACACCATATATTTT. The full variable domain, completed using reference TRBV5-1 and TRBJ1-3, is KAGVTQTPRYLIKTRGQQVTLSCSPISGHRSVSWYQQTPGQGLQFLFEYFSETQRNKGNFPGRFSGRQFSNSRSEMNVSTLELGDSALYLCASSLGGTIGNTIYFGEGSWLTVV.

The chain joins TRBV2 to TRBJ2-5; TRBD2 matches 11 bases. This CDR3 comprises 17 residues. Per germline, CDR1 SNHLY and CDR2 FYNNEI. The ends lost 1 base at V and 2 bases at J; junction bases unmatched: 6. CDR3 DNA: TGTGCCAGCAGTGAAGGTCCTAGCGGGGGGAATCAAGAGACCCAGTACTTC. Translating gives CASSEGPSGGNQETQYF.

The rearrangement uses TRBV10-3 and TRBJ1-2; possible D gene TRBD1, 5 bases. V shed 8 bases and J shed 5 bases, with 18 bases lying between them. This CDR3 spans 14 amino acids. The germline gives CDR1 ENHRY, CDR2 SYGVKD. In DNA form, the CDR3 reads TGTGCCATCCAGACCGGAGGGGAGGGGTATGGCTACACCTTC. It is translated as CAIQTGGEGYGYTF.

This rearrangement joins TRBV6-6 to TRBJ2-7; 10 bases map to TRBD2. The V gene end was trimmed by 6 bases and the J gene end by 3 bases; junction bases not matched to a gene: 8. This CDR3 has 15 amino acids. Germline assignment: CDR1 MNHNY and CDR2 SVGAGI (reference sequence). CDR3 sequence: CASSSRTSGLYEQYF. The CDR3 bases are TGTGCCAGCAGCTCCAGGACTAGCGGACTCTACGAGCAGTACTTC.

J is TRBJ1-3 and V is TRBV19; D call uncertain. Trimming took 3 bases from V and 4 from J, leaving 13 bases between them. This CDR3 region has 15 residues. Germline CDR1 is LNHDA and CDR2 is SQIVND (reference sequence). CDR3 amino acids: CASSIQWARGNTIYF. The CDR3 DNA follows: TGTGCCAGTAGTATTCAGTGGGCAAGGGGAAACACCATATATTTT.

This chain connects TRBV18 to TRBJ1-3; D call uncertain. CDR3 length: 12 amino acids. V gave up 3 bases and J gave up 3 bases, with 3 bases separating them. The V gene's germline CDR1 is KGHSH and CDR2 LQKENI. Here the CDR3 reads CASSPNGNTIYF. The CDR3 coding sequence is TGTGCCAGCTCACCCAATGGAAACACCATATATTTT.

This clone showed up just a few times. This rearrangement joins TRBV6-1 to TRBJ2-5; 8 bases align to TRBD1. The J segment lost 5 bases and the V segment lost 2 bases, leaving 4 bases of the junction unmatched. CDR3 length equals 14 residues. Per germline, CDR1 MNHNS and CDR2 SASEGT. This CDR3 reads CASSECRGPETQYF. CDR3 in DNA: TGTGCCAGCAGTGAATGCAGGGGGCCTGAGACCCAGTACTTC.

V is TRBV15 and J is TRBJ2-7; TRBD1 aligns across 7 bases. The ends lost 0 bases at V and 2 bases at J; junction bases unmatched: 7. The CDR3 covers 16 residues. CDR1 is LNHNV and CDR2 is YYDKDF in the germline V gene (reference sequence). The CDR3 here is CATSRDKRGRTYEQYF. CDR3 nucleotides: TGTGCCACCAGCAGAGATAAGAGGGGGCGGACCTACGAGCAGTACTTC.

The CDR3 DNA follows: TGTGCCAGCAGCTCAGACAGGGAGGTCAACTATGGCTACACCTTC. As protein: CASSSDREVNYGYTF. This chain connects TRBV5-6 to TRBJ1-2, with 7 positions matching TRBD1. V lost 3 bases to trimming and J lost 2 bases; unmatched junction nucleotides: 7. The germline CDR1 and CDR2 sequences are SGHDT and YYEEEE. The CDR3 extends over 15 amino acids. Full variable domain (remainder filled in from reference TRBV5-6 and TRBJ1-2): DAGVTQSPTHLIKTRGQQVTLRCSPKSGHDTVSWYQQALGQGPQFIFQYYEEEERQRGNFPDRFSGHQFPNYSSELNVNALLLGDSALYLCASSSDREVNYGYTFGSGTRLTVV.

The chain recombines TRBV4-1 with TRBJ2-3; the D is unclear. Germline V gene lookup returns CDR1 MGHRA and CDR2 YSYEKL. CDR3 size: 18 residues. The V gene lost 0 bases and the J gene lost 0 bases, with 16 bases spanning the gap. The CDR3 bases are TGCGCCAGCAGCCAAGAGGTCCCTGTTCTCAGAAGCACAGATACGCAGTATTTT. Its translation: CASSQEVPVLRSTDTQYF.